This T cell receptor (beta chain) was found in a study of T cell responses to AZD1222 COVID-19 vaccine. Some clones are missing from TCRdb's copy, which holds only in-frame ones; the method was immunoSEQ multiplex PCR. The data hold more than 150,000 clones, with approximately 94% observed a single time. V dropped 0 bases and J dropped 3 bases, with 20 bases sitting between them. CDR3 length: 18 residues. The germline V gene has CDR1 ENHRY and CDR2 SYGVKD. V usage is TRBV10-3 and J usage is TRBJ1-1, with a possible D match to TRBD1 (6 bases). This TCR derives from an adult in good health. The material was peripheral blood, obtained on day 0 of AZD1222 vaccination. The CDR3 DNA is TGTGCCATCAGTGAGTCGAGAGGCAGAGGGGGAGTGGACACTGAAGCTTTCTTT. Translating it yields CAISESRGRGGVDTEAFF.